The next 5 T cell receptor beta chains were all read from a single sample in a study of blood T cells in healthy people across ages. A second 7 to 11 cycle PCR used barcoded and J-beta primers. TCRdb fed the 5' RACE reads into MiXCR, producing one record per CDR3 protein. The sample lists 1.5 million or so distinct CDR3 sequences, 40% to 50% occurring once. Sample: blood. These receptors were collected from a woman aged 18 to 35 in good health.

In DNA, the CDR3 is TGCAGTGCAAGAAGTATCCGGGGAGGCGCAGATACGCAGTATTTT. Translating it yields CSARSIRGGADTQYF. This chain links TRBV20-1 with TRBJ2-3; D is possibly TRBD2 (6 bases). The CDR3 has 15 residues. Germline assignment: CDR1 DFQATT and CDR2 SNEGSKA (reference sequence). The V and J ends lost 6 bases and 4 bases respectively, with 20 bases between them.

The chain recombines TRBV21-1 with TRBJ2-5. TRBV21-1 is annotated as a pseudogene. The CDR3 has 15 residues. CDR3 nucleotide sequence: TGTGCCAACTCCTCGGGTGGATGGGGCCAAGAGACCCAGTACTTC. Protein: CANSSGGWGQETQYF.

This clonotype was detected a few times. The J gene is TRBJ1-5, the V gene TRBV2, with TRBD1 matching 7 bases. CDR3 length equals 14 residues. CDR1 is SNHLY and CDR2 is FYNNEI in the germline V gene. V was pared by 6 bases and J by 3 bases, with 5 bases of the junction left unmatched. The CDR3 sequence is CASSRTGDNQPQHF. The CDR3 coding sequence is TGTGCCAGCAGCCGAACAGGGGACAATCAGCCCCAGCATTTT.

CDR3 residues: CSARGLDEKLFF. CDR3 coding DNA: TGCAGTGCTAGGGGGCTTGATGAAAAACTGTTTTTT. The J gene is TRBJ1-4, the V gene TRBV20-1; TRBD1 might be the D (5 bases). The length of the CDR3 is 12 residues. V was clipped by 3 bases and J by 6 bases, with 8 bases between them. CDR1 DFQATT and CDR2 SNEGSKA come from the germline V gene (reference sequence).

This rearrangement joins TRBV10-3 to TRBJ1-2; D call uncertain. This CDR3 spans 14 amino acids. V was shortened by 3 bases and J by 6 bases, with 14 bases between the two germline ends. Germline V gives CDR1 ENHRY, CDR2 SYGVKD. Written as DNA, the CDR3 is TGTGCCATCAGTGAATTGAACGGCCCAAATGGCTACACCTTC. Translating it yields CAISELNGPNGYTF.